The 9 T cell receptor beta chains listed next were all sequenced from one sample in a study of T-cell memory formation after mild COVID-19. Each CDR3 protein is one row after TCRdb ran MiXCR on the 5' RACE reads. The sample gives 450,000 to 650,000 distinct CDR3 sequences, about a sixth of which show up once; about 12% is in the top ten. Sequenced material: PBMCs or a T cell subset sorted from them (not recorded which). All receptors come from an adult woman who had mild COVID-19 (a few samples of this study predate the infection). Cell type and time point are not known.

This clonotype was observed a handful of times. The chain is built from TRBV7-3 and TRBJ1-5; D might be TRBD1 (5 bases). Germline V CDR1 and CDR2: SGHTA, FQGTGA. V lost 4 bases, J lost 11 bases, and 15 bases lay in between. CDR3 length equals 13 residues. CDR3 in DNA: TGTGCCAGCAGCTCCTCCCCCAGGGATGCCCAGCATTTT. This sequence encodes CASSSSPRDAQHF.

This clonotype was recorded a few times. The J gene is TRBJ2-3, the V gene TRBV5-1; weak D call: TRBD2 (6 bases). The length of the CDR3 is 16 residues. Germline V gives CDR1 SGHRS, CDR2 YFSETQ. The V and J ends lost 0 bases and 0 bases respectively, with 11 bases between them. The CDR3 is CASSLGRGTSTDTQYF. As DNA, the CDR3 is TGCGCCAGCAGCTTGGGTCGGGGGACTAGCACAGATACGCAGTATTTT. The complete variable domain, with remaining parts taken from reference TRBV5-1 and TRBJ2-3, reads KAGVTQTPRYLIKTRGQQVTLSCSPISGHRSVSWYQQTPGQGLQFLFEYFSETQRNKGNFPGRFSGRQFSNSRSEMNVSTLELGDSALYLCASSLGRGTSTDTQYFGPGTRLTVL.

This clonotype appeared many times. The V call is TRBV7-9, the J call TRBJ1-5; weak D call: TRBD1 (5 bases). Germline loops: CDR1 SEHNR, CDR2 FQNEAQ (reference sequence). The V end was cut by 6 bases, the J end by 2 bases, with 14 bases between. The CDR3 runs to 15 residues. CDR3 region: CASSLGGVGNQPQHF. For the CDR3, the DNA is TGTGCCAGCAGTCTCGGAGGGGTAGGCAATCAGCCCCAGCATTTT.

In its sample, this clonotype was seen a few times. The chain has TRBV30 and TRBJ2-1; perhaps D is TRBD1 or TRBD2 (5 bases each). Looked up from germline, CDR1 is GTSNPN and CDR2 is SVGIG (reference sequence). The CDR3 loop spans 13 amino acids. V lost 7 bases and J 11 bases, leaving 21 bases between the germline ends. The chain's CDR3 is CASGPTNGAKQFF. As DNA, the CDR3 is TGTGCCTCTGGGCCTACAAACGGGGCGAAGCAGTTCTTC.

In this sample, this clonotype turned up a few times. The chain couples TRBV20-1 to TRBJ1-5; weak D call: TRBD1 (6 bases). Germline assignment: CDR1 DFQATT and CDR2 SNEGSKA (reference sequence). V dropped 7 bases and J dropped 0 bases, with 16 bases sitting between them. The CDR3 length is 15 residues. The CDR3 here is CSVSWGPYSNQPQHF. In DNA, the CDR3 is TGCAGTGTATCCTGGGGGCCCTATAGCAATCAGCCCCAGCATTTT.

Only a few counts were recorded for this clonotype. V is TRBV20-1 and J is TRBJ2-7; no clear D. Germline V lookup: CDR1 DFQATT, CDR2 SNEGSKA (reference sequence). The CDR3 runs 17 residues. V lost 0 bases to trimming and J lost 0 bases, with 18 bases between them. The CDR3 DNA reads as TGCAGTGCTAGAGATCGGTTTTGGCACGATATCTCCTACGAGCAGTACTTC. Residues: CSARDRFWHDISYEQYF.

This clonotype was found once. CDR3 loop: CASSRSPGTSSYNEQFF. For the CDR3, the DNA is TGTGCCAGCAGCCGAAGCCCCGGGACAAGCTCCTACAATGAGCAGTTCTTC. V gene TRBV11-2 combines with J gene TRBJ2-1, with D perhaps TRBD1 (6 bases). Between the trimmed V and J ends, which lost 5 bases and 0 bases, there was a span of 17 bases. Germline-derived CDR1 and CDR2 are SGHAT and FQNNGV. The CDR3 is 17 residues long.

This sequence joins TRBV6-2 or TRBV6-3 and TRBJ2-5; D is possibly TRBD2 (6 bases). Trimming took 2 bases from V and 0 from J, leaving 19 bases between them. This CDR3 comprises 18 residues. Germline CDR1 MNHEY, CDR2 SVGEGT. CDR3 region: CASSYTRGRELDQETQYF. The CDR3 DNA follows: TGTGCCAGCAGTTACACACGGGGTCGGGAGTTGGACCAAGAGACCCAGTACTTC.

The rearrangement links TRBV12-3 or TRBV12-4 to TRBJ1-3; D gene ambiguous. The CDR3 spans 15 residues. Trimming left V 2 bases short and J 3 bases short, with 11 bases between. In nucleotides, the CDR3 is TGTGCCAGCAGTTTAACACAGAATATTGGAAACACCATATATTTT. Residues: CASSLTQNIGNTIYF.